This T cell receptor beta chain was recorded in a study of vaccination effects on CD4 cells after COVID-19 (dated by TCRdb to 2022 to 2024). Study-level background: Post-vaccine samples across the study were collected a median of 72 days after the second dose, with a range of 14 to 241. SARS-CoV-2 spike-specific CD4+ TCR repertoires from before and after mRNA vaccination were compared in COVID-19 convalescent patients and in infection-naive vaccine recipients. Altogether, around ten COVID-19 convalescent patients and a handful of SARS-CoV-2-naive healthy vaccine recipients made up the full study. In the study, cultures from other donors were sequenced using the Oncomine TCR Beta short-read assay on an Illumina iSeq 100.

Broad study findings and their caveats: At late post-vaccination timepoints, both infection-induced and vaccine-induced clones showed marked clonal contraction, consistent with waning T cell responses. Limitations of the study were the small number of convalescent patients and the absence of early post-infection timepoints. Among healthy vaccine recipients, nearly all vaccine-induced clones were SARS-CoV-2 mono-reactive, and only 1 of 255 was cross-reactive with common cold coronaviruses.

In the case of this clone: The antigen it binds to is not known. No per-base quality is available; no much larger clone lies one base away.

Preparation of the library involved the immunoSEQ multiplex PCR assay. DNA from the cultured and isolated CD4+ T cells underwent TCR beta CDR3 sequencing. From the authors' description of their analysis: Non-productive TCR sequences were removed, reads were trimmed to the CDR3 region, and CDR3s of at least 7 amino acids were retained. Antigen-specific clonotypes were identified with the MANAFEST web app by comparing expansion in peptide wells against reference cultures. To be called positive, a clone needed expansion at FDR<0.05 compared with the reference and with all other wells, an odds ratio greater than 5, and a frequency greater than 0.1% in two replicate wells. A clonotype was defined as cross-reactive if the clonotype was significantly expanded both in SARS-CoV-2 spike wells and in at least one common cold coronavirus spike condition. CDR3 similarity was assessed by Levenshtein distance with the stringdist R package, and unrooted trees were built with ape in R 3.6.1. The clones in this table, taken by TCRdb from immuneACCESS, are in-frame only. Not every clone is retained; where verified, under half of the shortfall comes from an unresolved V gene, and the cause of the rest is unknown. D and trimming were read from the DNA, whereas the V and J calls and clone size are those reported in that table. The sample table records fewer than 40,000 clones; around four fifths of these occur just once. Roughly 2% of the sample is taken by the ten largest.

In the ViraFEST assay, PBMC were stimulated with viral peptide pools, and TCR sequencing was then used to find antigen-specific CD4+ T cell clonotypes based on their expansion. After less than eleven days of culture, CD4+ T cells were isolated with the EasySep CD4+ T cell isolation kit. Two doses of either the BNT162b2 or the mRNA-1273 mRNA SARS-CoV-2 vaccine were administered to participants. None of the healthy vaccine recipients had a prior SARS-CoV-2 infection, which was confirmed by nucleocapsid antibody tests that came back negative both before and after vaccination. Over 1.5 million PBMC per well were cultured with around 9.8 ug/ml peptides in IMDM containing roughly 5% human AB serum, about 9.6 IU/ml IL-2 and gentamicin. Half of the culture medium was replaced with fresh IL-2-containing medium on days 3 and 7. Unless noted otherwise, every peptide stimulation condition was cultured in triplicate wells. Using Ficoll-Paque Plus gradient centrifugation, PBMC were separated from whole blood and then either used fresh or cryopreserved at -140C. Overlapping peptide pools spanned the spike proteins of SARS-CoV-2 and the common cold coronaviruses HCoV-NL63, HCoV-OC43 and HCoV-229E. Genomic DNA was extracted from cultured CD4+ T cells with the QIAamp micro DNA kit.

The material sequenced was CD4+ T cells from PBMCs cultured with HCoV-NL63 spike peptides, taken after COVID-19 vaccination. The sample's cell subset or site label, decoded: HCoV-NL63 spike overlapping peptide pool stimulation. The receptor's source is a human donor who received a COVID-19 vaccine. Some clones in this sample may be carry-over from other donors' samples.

The DNA sequence is given as TGTGCCAGCAGAAGCTGGACAGGGGGCGTGGATACGCAGTATTTT. Translation gives CASRSWTGGVDTQYF. The rearranged chain carries TRBV2 and TRBJ2-3, and 11 junctional nucleotides match TRBD1. After removal of 6 bases from V and 6 bases from J, the junction retains 8 bases not matched to a gene. The germline V gene yields SNHLY for CDR1 and FYNNEI for CDR2. Its CDR3 holds 15 amino acids, cysteine through phenylalanine. Only CDR3 DNA is held: 45 bases, read in frame from base 1.